This T cell receptor (beta chain) was retrieved from a study of CD8 T cells in Susac syndrome. The authors reverse transcribed roughly 0.5 to 1 ug RNA with random hexamers. Multiplex PCR with immunoSEQ amplified the TCR beta CDR3 across 54 Vbeta and 13 Jbeta. TCRdb analysed the immunoSEQ multiplex PCR reads with MiXCR anew, one entry per CDR3 protein. The sample carries more than 95,000 distinct CDR3 sequences, over 85% recorded once. In germline, CDR1 is SGHVS, CDR2 FQNEAQ. This CDR3 spans 16 amino acids. J was trimmed by 0 bases and V by 5 bases; bases with no gene match: 5. This clonotype was recorded once. As yet, its antigen is unknown. In contrast to the negatively isolated CD8+ and CD4+ T cells, TEMRA cells were FACS-enriched. General study points: Among people with Susac, CD8+ clonal expansion was greatest in TEMRA cells and active patients. In total CD8+ repertoires, approximately 15 Susac-specific public clones were found, and five in CD8+ TEMRA repertoires.

The chain links TRBV7-8 to TRBJ2-5; TRBD2 matches at 11 bases. This TCR derives from a human donor with Susac syndrome. The sample comprised CD8+ T cells from PBMCs. The CDR3 region is CASSRLAGTYQETQYF. Written as DNA, the CDR3 is TGTGCCAGCAGCCGACTAGCGGGGACCTACCAAGAGACCCAGTACTTC.